Included here is one T cell receptor beta chain sequence, with context. Antigen unknown. The source of the sample is a study of shared clonotypes between healthy human individuals. Study background: The donor pool was made up of two women and a few men aged 18 to 49.

Study-wide results and caveats: Larger estimated richness was generally seen in naive subsets than in memory subsets.

Adults of Caucasian background living in Nashville, Tennessee made up all donors. Original processing notes: ImmunoSEQ output held junction-only sequences without quality scores, so filtering differed. The assay was immunoSEQ multiplex PCR, and TCRdb's table has in-frame clones only and misses some. V, J and clone size were drawn from that table, and D and trimming were deduced from the DNA. The sample records about 2,500,000 clones, around nine tenths being singletons. This TCR was sampled from a man younger than 35 in good health. Sequencing was performed on naive CD4+ T cells sorted from blood. Subset given: CD45RA+ positively selected.

Here the CDR3 DNA reads TGCGCCAGCAGCTTGGTCCGGACCCCCATCGAAGCTTTCTTT. It is translated as CASSLVRTPIEAFF. The chain links TRBV5-1 to TRBJ1-1; D gene ambiguous. CDR3 size: 14 residues. Germline lookup yields CDR1 SGHRS and CDR2 YFSETQ. V was clipped by 0 bases and J by 8 bases, with 14 bases between them. Looking up the rest from reference TRBV5-1 and TRBJ1-1 gives the full variable domain: KAGVTQTPRYLIKTRGQQVTLSCSPISGHRSVSWYQQTPGQGLQFLFEYFSETQRNKGNFPGRFSGRQFSNSRSEMNVSTLELGDSALYLCASSLVRTPIEAFFGQGTRLTVV.